The rows below give T cell receptor beta chains drawn from one sample of a study of beta chain features in type 1 diabetes. Clones were read by immunoSEQ multiplex PCR, and TCRdb kept only the in-frame ones, dropping some. The sample records some 660,000 clones, around 15% being singletons. The material sequenced was naive CD4+ T cells from blood. The receptors were gathered from a man between 18 and 29 years old with type 1 diabetes. Both conserved end residues are part of each CDR3. A D gene is named only where the DNA matches it firmly. Size is stated for part of the rows, as once, few or many counts, or as a class when the clone is expanded.

j_call | v_call | d_call | clone_size | cdr3_aa | cdr3_nt
TRBJ1-1 | TRBV25-1 | - | few | CASRAAGQMNTEAFF | TGTGCCAGCAGAGCGGCGGGGCAGATGAACACTGAAGCTTTCTTT
TRBJ2-7 | TRBV18 | - | few | CASSPFGQNYEQYF | TGTGCCAGCTCACCATTCGGACAGAACTACGAGCAGTACTTC
TRBJ2-5 | TRBV7-9 | - | - | CASSQNGLSETQYF | TGTGCCAGCAGCCAAAACGGCCTGTCGGAGACCCAGTACTTC
TRBJ2-1 | TRBV11-1 | - | few | CASSPARGEQFF | TGTGCCAGCAGCCCCGCGAGGGGGGAGCAGTTCTTC
TRBJ2-2 | TRBV11-2 | TRBD1 | - | CASSLIPTGGVLFF | TGTGCCAGCAGCTTGATCCCTACAGGGGGCGTATTGTTTTTT
TRBJ1-5 | TRBV6-1 | - | few | CASSEAGKQGQPQHF | TGTGCCAGCAGTGAAGCTGGCAAACAGGGTCAGCCCCAGCATTTT
TRBJ2-7 | TRBV7-9 | TRBD2 | - | CASTFRASGLPYEQYF | TGTGCCAGCACTTTTAGGGCTAGCGGGCTTCCCTACGAGCAGTACTTC
TRBJ2-7 | TRBV7-7 | TRBD1 | - | CASSLAGGDEQYF | TGTGCTAGCAGCTTAGCAGGGGGCGACGAGCAGTACTTC
TRBJ2-1 | TRBV29-1 | - | - | CSVGTPIGSRNEQFF | TGCAGCGTTGGGACCCCTATCGGGAGCAGAAATGAGCAGTTCTTC
TRBJ2-2 | TRBV5-1 | - | few | CASSLEVGSTGELFF | TGCGCCAGCAGCTTGGAGGTAGGGAGCACCGGGGAGCTGTTTTTT
TRBJ1-5 | TRBV19 | - | - | CASSRQTYQPQHF | TGTGCCAGTAGTAGACAGACCTATCAGCCCCAGCATTTT
TRBJ2-7 | TRBV6-5 | - | - | CASSPEDSYEQYF | TGTGCCAGCAGCCCGGAGGACTCCTACGAGCAGTACTTC
TRBJ1-2 | TRBV25-1 | - | - | CASSVLGADYGYTF | TGTGCCAGCAGTGTTTTGGGGGCGGACTATGGCTACACCTTC
TRBJ1-1 | TRBV7-9 | TRBD1 | - | CASSLQGADTEAFF | TGTGCCAGCAGCTTGCAGGGGGCGGATACTGAAGCTTTCTTT
TRBJ2-1 | TRBV7-9 | - | few | CASSPRRPQGTGNEQFF | TGTGCCAGCAGCCCGAGAAGGCCACAGGGGACTGGCAATGAGCAGTTCTTC
TRBJ2-2 | TRBV7-2 | TRBD1 | - | CASSLLGGKITGELFF | TGTGCCAGCAGCTTATTAGGGGGCAAGATCACCGGGGAGCTGTTTTTT
TRBJ2-7 | TRBV4-3 | TRBD1 | few | CASSQEIDRGPYEQYF | TGCGCCAGCAGCCAAGAAATAGACAGGGGCCCCTACGAGCAGTACTTC
TRBJ2-4 | TRBV2 | - | few | CASSEGPNIQYF | TGTGCCAGCAGTGAAGGCCCGAACATTCAGTACTTC
TRBJ2-1 | TRBV25-1 | TRBD2 | few | CASSDMSGSAYEQFF | TGTGCCAGCAGTGATATGAGCGGGAGTGCGTATGAGCAGTTCTTC
TRBJ2-6 | TRBV7-2 | - | - | CASFRDSGANVLTF | TGTGCCAGCTTCCGGGACTCTGGGGCCAACGTCCTGACTTTC
TRBJ1-2 | TRBV7-9 | TRBD1 | - | CASSLADRENGYTF | TGTGCCAGCAGCTTAGCGGACAGGGAGAATGGCTACACCTTC
TRBJ1-1 | TRBV6-5 | TRBD1 | few | CASSSWTGDTEAFF | TGTGCCAGCAGTTCCTGGACAGGGGACACTGAAGCTTTCTTT
TRBJ2-7 | TRBV29-1 | - | - | CSVEGQTYEQYF | TGCAGCGTTGAAGGCCAGACCTACGAGCAGTACTTC
TRBJ2-7 | TRBV20-1 | - | few | CSALAGYEQYF | TGCAGTGCGCTCGCCGGCTACGAGCAGTACTTC
TRBJ2-1 | TRBV7-2 | TRBD1 | few | CASNVLGTGMGNEQFF | TGTGCCAGCAACGTCCTCGGGACAGGGATGGGCAATGAGCAGTTCTTC
TRBJ2-5 | TRBV9 | - | - | CASSVVGGETQYF | TGTGCCAGCAGCGTAGTAGGGGGAGAGACCCAGTACTTC
TRBJ2-1 | TRBV9 | - | few | CASSVTSYNEQFF | TGTGCCAGCAGCGTAACCTCCTACAATGAGCAGTTCTTC
TRBJ2-1 | TRBV30 | - | few | CAWSGGPYNEQFF | TGTGCCTGGAGTGGAGGGCCCTACAATGAGCAGTTCTTC
TRBJ1-2 | TRBV14 | - | few | CASSQGEYGYTF | TGTGCCAGCAGCCAAGGAGAATATGGCTACACCTTC
TRBJ2-3 | TRBV7-6 | - | - | CASSLNLPGTDTQYF | TGTGCCAGCAGCTTAAACCTCCCCGGCACAGATACGCAGTATTTT
TRBJ1-1 | TRBV5-1 | - | - | CASSLAGGAYTEAFF | TGCGCCAGCAGCTTGGCTGGGGGTGCCTACACTGAAGCTTTCTTT
TRBJ2-3 | TRBV6-1 | - | - | CASMGVDTQYF | TGTGCCAGCATGGGTGTCGATACGCAGTATTTT
TRBJ2-6 | TRBV7-2 | - | - | CASSPSRTNVLTF | TGTGCCAGCAGCCCATCCAGGACCAACGTCCTGACTTTC
TRBJ1-4 | TRBV30 | - | - | CAWSVSEKLFF | TGTGCCTGGAGTGTTTCTGAAAAACTGTTTTTT
TRBJ2-3 | TRBV7-9 | - | - | CASSLREEKALYF | TGTGCCAGCAGCTTACGAGAGGAGAAGGCTCTGTATTTT
TRBJ1-1 | TRBV6-5 | TRBD1 | - | CASSRTGDFEAFF | TGTGCCAGCAGTAGGACAGGGGACTTTGAAGCTTTCTTT
TRBJ2-6 | TRBV30 | TRBD1 | few | CAWSPGTGPSGANVLTF | TGTGCCTGGAGTCCCGGGACAGGGCCCTCTGGGGCCAACGTCCTGACTTTC
TRBJ1-2 | TRBV14 | - | - | CASSERTNLGYGYTF | TGTGCCAGCAGCGAACGGACAAACCTTGGCTATGGCTACACCTTC
TRBJ2-7 | TRBV30 | - | few | CAWRVTGSYEQYF | TGTGCCTGGAGGGTAACAGGGAGCTACGAGCAGTACTTC
TRBJ2-5 | TRBV6-5 | TRBD1 | few | CASIDRGGGTQYF | TGTGCCAGCATTGACAGGGGAGGCGGGACCCAGTACTTC
TRBJ2-3 | TRBV7-2 | - | many | CASSLASTDTQYF | TGTGCCAGCAGCTTAGCTAGCACAGATACGCAGTATTTT
TRBJ2-7 | TRBV5-1 | TRBD2 | few | CASSPGLAGVSYEQYF | TGCGCCAGCAGCCCGGGACTAGCGGGAGTCTCCTACGAGCAGTACTTC
TRBJ1-2 | TRBV5-8 | TRBD1 | - | CASTYPGGSGGYTF | TGTGCCAGCACCTACCCAGGGGGCTCTGGAGGCTACACCTTC
TRBJ2-5 | TRBV30 | TRBD1 | - | CAWDRQGAYETQYF | TGTGCCTGGGACAGACAGGGGGCATATGAGACCCAGTACTTC
TRBJ1-1 | TRBV5-1 | - | - | CASSLGPEAFF | TGCGCCAGCAGCTTGGGGCCTGAAGCTTTCTTT
TRBJ2-7 | TRBV7-2 | - | - | CASSLGGGFVYEQYF | TGTGCCAGCAGCTTGGGCGGAGGGTTCGTCTACGAGCAGTACTTC
TRBJ2-1 | TRBV10-3 | - | - | CAISGTGNNEQFF | TGTGCCATCAGTGGTACGGGGAACAATGAGCAGTTCTTC
TRBJ2-7 | TRBV7-2 | TRBD1 | - | CASSFGTGSTYEQYF | TGTGCCAGCAGCTTTGGGACAGGGTCCACCTACGAGCAGTACTTC
TRBJ2-7 | TRBV7-9 | - | - | CASSLFGQLAF | TGTGCCAGCAGCCTATTCGGACAGCTCGCCTTC
TRBJ1-4 | TRBV7-2 | - | - | CASSLYTTALPTNEKLFF | TGTGCCAGCAGCTTATATACAACAGCTCTTCCAACTAATGAAAAACTGTTTTTT
TRBJ2-2 | TRBV4-1 | TRBD2 | once | CASSQASGLADTGELFF | TGCGCCAGCAGCCAAGCCTCGGGACTAGCGGACACCGGGGAGCTGTTTTTT
TRBJ2-7 | TRBV7-9 | - | few | CASSLSASSYEQYF | TGTGCCAGCAGTTTAAGCGCAAGCTCCTACGAGCAGTACTTC
TRBJ2-1 | TRBV11-2 | TRBD2 | - | CASSLGTSPPPKQFF | TGTGCCAGCAGCTTGGGGACTAGCCCCCCCCCGAAGCAGTTCTTC
TRBJ1-4 | TRBV23-1 | - | few | CASTWGSGRGNEKLFF | TGCGCCAGCACCTGGGGGTCGGGGCGAGGGAATGAAAAACTGTTTTTT
TRBJ2-3 | TRBV7-3 | - | - | CASSLRGPSSDTQYF | TGTGCCAGCAGCTTAAGGGGTCCATCCTCCGATACGCAGTATTTT
TRBJ2-7 | TRBV30 | - | few | CAWSTGSYEQYF | TGTGCCTGGAGCACAGGGTCCTACGAGCAGTACTTC
TRBJ1-3 | TRBV29-1 | - | - | CSGGSGNTIYF | TGCAGCGGGGGGTCCGGAAACACCATATATTTT